These 15 T cell receptor beta chains share one sample of origin, sequenced in a study of blood T cell repertoires in COVID-19. Profiling relied on immunoSEQ multiplex PCR, and the TCRdb table lists in-frame clones only, not all of them. The table lists 150,000 to 200,000 clones, about four fifths of them singletons. The sample was PBMCs or T cells enriched from blood (not recorded which). These receptors were taken from a man aged 50 or older who had recovered from COVID-19.

The chain links TRBV7-2 to TRBJ2-2, with 8 bases aligning to TRBD1. The CDR3 covers 16 residues. Trimming removed 7 bases from V and 5 bases from J; junction bases left unmatched: 12. Germline V gene data show CDR1 as SGHTA and CDR2 as FQGNSA. The CDR3 spells CASTHPRDRRTGELFF. CDR3 in DNA: TGTGCCAGCACCCACCCTAGGGACAGGAGGACCGGGGAGCTGTTTTTT. Drawing the rest from reference TRBV7-2 and TRBJ2-2, the complete variable domain is GAGVSQSPSNKVTEKGKDVELRCDPISGHTALYWYRQSLGQGLEFLIYFQGNSAPDKSGLPSDRFSAERTGGSVSTLTIQRTQQEDSAVYLCASTHPRDRRTGELFFGEGSRLTVL.

This clone is a singleton in its sample. The V gene is TRBV10-3, the J gene TRBJ1-2, with a possible D match to TRBD1 (5 bases). V gave up 4 bases and J gave up 2 bases, with 8 bases separating them. The CDR3 spans 13 residues. Germline V CDR1 and CDR2: ENHRY, SYGVKD. The CDR3, as DNA: TGTGCCATCAGTGGACAGCAAAACTATGGCTACACCTTC. It specifies CAISGQQNYGYTF.

A few counts support this clone. The chain recombines TRBV7-9 with TRBJ2-7; 9 bases align to TRBD1. The CDR3 has 14 amino acids. Germline loops: CDR1 SEHNR, CDR2 FQNEAQ (reference sequence). With 5 bases clipped from V and 4 bases from J, the junction kept 6 bases outside the gene matches. The CDR3 reads CASSPRQGEYEQYF. CDR3 DNA: TGTGCCAGCAGCCCAAGACAGGGGGAGTACGAGCAGTACTTC.

This clone is a singleton in its sample. The rearrangement uses TRBV19 and TRBJ2-5; 14 bases match TRBD2. The junction had 13 bases not matched to a gene; V was cut back by 5 bases and J by 2 bases. Germline V gene data show CDR1 as LNHDA and CDR2 as SQIVND (reference sequence). This CDR3 comprises 19 residues. CDR3 DNA sequence: TGTGCCAGTAGTTCCCGGGGGCCGGGACTAGCGGGGGCACAAGAGACCCAGTACTTC. Translation: CASSSRGPGLAGAQETQYF.

The genes are TRBV28 and TRBJ1-2; D perhaps matches TRBD1 (5 bases). CDR3 length: 13 amino acids. Germline V gives CDR1 MDHEN, CDR2 SYDVKM. Trimming shortened V by 2 bases and J by 8 bases, and 12 bases separated the two germline ends. Written as DNA, the CDR3 is TGTGCCAGCAGTTTAGGGGGAGGGTGGGGCTACACCTTC. Residues: CASSLGGGWGYTF.

CDR3 coding DNA: TGTGCCAGCAGTCCTAAACCCAGGGGGTCAGGCTACACCTTC. This gives the protein CASSPKPRGSGYTF. The chain links TRBV6-5 to TRBJ1-2; the match to TRBD1 covers 7 bases. Germline CDR1 is MNHEY and CDR2 is SVGAGI. This CDR3 region has 14 residues. J was trimmed by 8 bases and V by 5 bases; bases with no gene match: 11.

This clone was observed a handful of times. The rearrangement uses TRBV10-3 and TRBJ1-2; D remains ambiguous. Germline CDR1 is ENHRY and CDR2 is SYGVKD. Trimming stripped 6 bases from V and 1 base from J, with 12 bases between. The CDR3 extends over 14 amino acids. CDR3 nucleotides: TGTGCCATCAGCGAGACCTCACTTAACTATGGCTACACCTTC. It translates to CAISETSLNYGYTF.

Only one count was recorded for this clone. The CDR3: CASSPSSGNTIYF. In nucleotides, the CDR3 is TGCGCCAGCAGCCCGAGCTCTGGAAACACCATATATTTT. This chain joins TRBV5-1 and TRBJ1-3; D is unclear. The CDR3 covers 13 residues. Trimming removed 4 bases at V and 0 bases at J, with 5 bases between. Per germline, CDR1 SGHRS and CDR2 YFSETQ.

V and J are TRBV2 and TRBJ1-6, with a tentative D call TRBD1 (6 bases). Germline V lookup: CDR1 SNHLY, CDR2 FYNNEI. With 2 bases removed from V and 9 bases from J, the gap between germline ends came to 8 bases. The CDR3 contains 13 residues. CDR3 coding DNA: TGTGCCAGCAGTGAAAGGGGGATTTCACCCCTCCACTTT. Protein: CASSERGISPLHF.

The chain combines TRBV5-6 with TRBJ1-6; D possibly corresponds to TRBD1 (5 bases). This CDR3 is built from 16 residues. From germline, CDR1 is SGHDT and CDR2 YYEEEE. With 1 base removed from V and 4 bases from J, the gap between germline ends came to 12 bases. In DNA, the CDR3 is TGTGCCAGCAGCTTGTTTGCGGGGGATTATAATTCACCCCTCCACTTT. Its protein product is CASSLFAGDYNSPLHF.

J is TRBJ1-6 and V is TRBV6-5; possibly TRBD1 for D (6 bases). Trimming pared 6 bases from V and 9 bases from J, leaving 12 bases between. Germline loops: CDR1 MNHEY, CDR2 SVGAGI. This CDR3 has 13 amino acids. The CDR3 bases are TGTGCCAGCAGCCCCCAGGGGAGTTCACCCCTCCACTTT. It encodes CASSPQGSSPLHF.

The chain combines TRBV3-1 (or the pseudogene TRBV3-2) with TRBJ2-7; TRBD2 matches at 7 bases. Germline V gene sequence: CDR1 LGHDT, CDR2 YNNKEL (reference sequence). This CDR3 comprises 14 residues. The junction had 6 bases not matched to a gene; V was cut back by 4 bases and J by 3 bases. This CDR3 reads CASSRVGGIYEQYF. The CDR3 DNA sequence: TGTGCCAGCAGCCGGGTCGGGGGGATCTACGAGCAGTACTTC.

The V and J genes are TRBV5-1 and TRBJ2-3; 12 nucleotides line up with TRBD2. Germline V gives CDR1 SGHRS, CDR2 YFSETQ. Unmatched junction bases numbered 5, after V lost 5 bases and J lost 4 bases. The CDR3 has 15 amino acids. CDR3 bases: TGCGCCAGCAGGTCGGCTAGCGGGGGGGCAGATACGCAGTATTTT. The encoded protein is CASRSASGGADTQYF. The variable domain in full, completed from reference TRBV5-1 and TRBJ2-3, reads KAGVTQTPRYLIKTRGQQVTLSCSPISGHRSVSWYQQTPGQGLQFLFEYFSETQRNKGNFPGRFSGRQFSNSRSEMNVSTLELGDSALYLCASRSASGGADTQYFGPGTRLTVL.

The rearrangement uses TRBV5-1 and TRBJ2-1; 11 bases align to TRBD2. Germline CDR1 is SGHRS and CDR2 is YFSETQ. J was trimmed by 9 bases and V by 4 bases; bases with no gene match: 9. The CDR3 has 15 amino acids. In nucleotides, the CDR3 is TGCGCCAGCAGCCCCTTAGCGGGGGGGTCTACTGAGCAGTTCTTC. It specifies CASSPLAGGSTEQFF.

V usage is TRBV19 and J usage is TRBJ1-1, with 10 bases lining up with TRBD1. Germline V CDR1 and CDR2: LNHDA, SQIVND (reference sequence). This CDR3 is built from 16 residues. The ends lost 4 bases at V and 5 bases at J; junction bases unmatched: 10. CDR3: CASSNRQGASLTEAFF. Written as DNA, the CDR3 is TGTGCCAGTAGTAACCGACAGGGGGCCAGTTTAACTGAAGCTTTCTTT.